This T cell receptor (beta chain) is drawn from a study of OX40 agonist ivuxolimab in advanced cancers. As for the study more broadly: The costimulatory receptor OX40 (CD134) was targeted by ivuxolimab, a fully human IgG2 agonistic monoclonal antibody. Partial responses occurred in three dose-escalation patients, of whom one had hepatocellular carcinoma and two had cutaneous melanoma. The paper reports the monotherapy dose-escalation portion (N ≈ 50 patients) of the phase I ivuxolimab trial. In the dose-escalation cohort, more than 80% of patients were male, and the mean age was roughly 56 years with a range of roughly 20 to 80. Of the approximately 50 dose-escalation patients, hepatocellular carcinoma was present in roughly 19, melanoma in roughly 15, renal cell carcinoma in 9 and head and neck cancer in 9. Peripheral TCRbeta sequencing was intended to test whether TCR sequence diversity was altered and clonal T-cell expansion was caused by ivuxolimab. Prior anti-PD-1, anti-PD-L1 or anti-CTLA-4 therapy was permitted, and roughly two fifths of dose-escalation patients had received checkpoint inhibitors. Intravenous ivuxolimab was administered to patients every 2 weeks at six dose levels: 0.01, 0.1, 0.3, 1.5, 3 and 10 mg/kg.

The trial excluded patients who had a history of autoimmune disease or were on systemic immunosuppression. Peripheral blood for TCR sequencing was collected from all dose cohorts at baseline, on cycle 4 day 1, and on cycle 7 day 1. The samples were taken from a phase I, first-in-human, multicenter, open-label dose-escalation trial of ivuxolimab. Adults with locally advanced or metastatic head and neck squamous cell, hepatocellular, melanoma or renal cell carcinoma were enrolled in the trial. Before TCR sequencing, CD4+ T cells and CD8+ T cells from peripheral blood were sorted into separate populations. Genomic DNA was extracted from sorted cells for sequencing of the TCRbeta CDR3 region. The immunoSEQ Assay was used to sequence the TCRbeta CDR3 regions. Not all clones reach the TCRdb copy of this immuneACCESS table, which keeps in-frame sequences only. Checked studies attribute under half of the gap to unresolved V genes and leave the rest unexplained. Here the sample has around 80,000 clones; approximately 90% occur a single time. The ten largest clonotypes hold over 0.15% of the sample.

Comments on this clone: Its antigen remains undetermined. The record has no base qualities; no much larger clone is one base away.

The CDR3 goes from the cysteine to the phenylalanine over 16 residues. The read is trimmed to its CDR3 DNA, 48 bases read in frame from base 1. CDR1 and CDR2 (SGHNT, YYREEE) derive from the germline V gene (reference sequence). V lost 0 bases and J lost 0 bases, and the count of bases not matched to a germline gene is 6. Results and caveats for the whole study, not just this receptor: In the 0.1-3.0 mg/kg groups, partial responders were among the patients with the lowest normalized peripheral clonal expansion, particularly in CD8+ T cells. After ivuxolimab, expanded clones were on average more numerous among CD8+ T cells than among CD4+ T cells. At doses from 0.1 to 3.0 mg/kg, clonal expansion was seen in both CD4+ and CD8+ blood T cells between baseline and week 6. The antigen specificity of the clonally expanded peripheral T cells was not determined. Low levels of normalized T-cell clonal expansion were also shown by some nonresponding patients.

The clonotype comes from an adult with an advanced solid tumor such as melanoma, head and neck, liver or kidney cancer. The chain employs TRBV5-4 and TRBJ2-7; the central 7 bases match TRBD1. Sequenced material: CD4+ or CD8+ T cells sorted from blood, taken in a trial of the OX40 agonist ivuxolimab. The CDR3 reads CASSLARGPYSYEQYF. DNA sequence: TGTGCCAGCAGCTTGGCAAGGGGGCCATACTCCTACGAGCAGTACTTC.